A selection of T cell receptor beta chains follows, all from one sample in a study of T cells in Graves' hyperthyroidism and ophthalmopathy. TCRdb re-called the multiplex PCR reads through MiXCR, storing one row per CDR3 protein. This sample has some 350,000 distinct CDR3 sequences, with about 16% found just once. The sequencing input was blood. The receptors stem from a woman aged 60-75 years with Graves' ophthalmopathy. The CDR3 runs from the conserved cysteine through the conserved F or W. Fields, in order: CDR3 length, J gene, clone size, V gene, D gene, CDR3 protein, CDR3 DNA. D genes are given only for firm matches. Size is omitted from some rows. Given values are once, few, many or a class for expanded clones.

14	TRBJ1-3	.	TRBV28	.	CASRPQGSGNTIYF	TGTGCCAGCCGGCCCCAGGGCTCTGGAAACACCATATATTTT
15	TRBJ2-7	few	TRBV15	.	CATSRGAGQGYEQYF	TGTGCCACCAGCAGAGGTGCCGGGCAGGGCTACGAGCAGTACTTC
18	TRBJ2-2	.	TRBV9	TRBD2	CASSSPRREGPGTGELFF	TGTGCCAGCAGCTCCCCCCGGCGGGAGGGCCCGGGGACCGGGGAGCTGTTTTTT
15	TRBJ1-6	.	TRBV15	.	CATSLYVTANSPLHF	TGTGCCACCAGTCTGTACGTGACAGCTAATTCACCCCTCCACTTT
13	TRBJ2-1	.	TRBV25-1	.	CASSLGSNNEQFF	TGTGCCAGCAGTCTCGGGAGTAACAATGAGCAGTTCTTC
12	TRBJ2-1	.	TRBV14	.	CASSQEDGEQFF	TGTGCCAGCAGCCAAGAAGACGGTGAGCAGTTCTTC
15	TRBJ2-7	many	TRBV5-1	TRBD1	CASSLSPGGDYEQYF	TGCGCCAGCAGCTTGAGTCCAGGGGGCGACTACGAGCAGTACTTC
14	TRBJ2-5	few	TRBV5-1	TRBD2	CASRGYAGEETQYF	TGCGCCAGCAGGGGGTATGCGGGAGAAGAGACCCAGTACTTC
14	TRBJ1-1	many	TRBV30	TRBD1	CAWRTGTGGTEAFF	TGTGCCTGGAGGACCGGGACAGGGGGCACTGAAGCTTTCTTT
13	TRBJ2-3	few	TRBV20-1	.	CSARGPGPDTQYF	TGCAGTGCTAGGGGCCCAGGGCCAGATACGCAGTATTTT
14	TRBJ2-7	.	TRBV27	TRBD2	CASSGASGSIEQYF	TGTGCCAGCAGTGGGGCTAGCGGGAGTATAGAGCAGTACTTC
14	TRBJ2-7	many	TRBV28	TRBD2	CASWPGGSTYEQYF	TGTGCCAGCTGGCCAGGCGGGAGTACTTACGAGCAGTACTTC
15	TRBJ2-2	many	TRBV11-2	TRBD2	CASSSLAGISGELFF	TGTGCCAGCAGCTCCCTAGCGGGTATATCCGGGGAGCTGTTTTTT
12	TRBJ2-5	few	TRBV7-2	.	CASSLRRETQYF	TGTGCCAGCAGCTTACGTCGCGAGACCCAGTACTTC
13	TRBJ2-2	.	TRBV28	.	CASSLEVVGELFF	TGTGCCAGCAGTTTGGAGGTGGTCGGGGAGCTGTTTTTT
15	TRBJ2-1	.	TRBV14	.	CASSQDRGTQDEQFF	TGTGCCAGCAGCCAAGATCGGGGGACACAGGATGAGCAGTTCTTC
15	TRBJ2-7	.	TRBV10-3	TRBD2	CAISGGGSGVTEQYF	TGTGCCATCAGTGGGGGGGGTAGCGGGGTCACTGAGCAGTACTTC
16	TRBJ2-3	.	TRBV11-2	TRBD2	CASSSLSGSIVDTQYF	TGTGCCAGCAGCAGCCTTAGCGGGAGCATTGTAGATACGCAGTATTTT
14	TRBJ2-1	many	TRBV7-2	TRBD2	CASSRLAGRNEQFF	TGTGCCAGCAGCCGACTAGCGGGGAGGAATGAGCAGTTCTTC
17	TRBJ2-1	few	TRBV11-2	TRBD2	CASSLRLAGLGYNEQFF	TGTGCCAGCAGCTTAAGACTAGCGGGCCTTGGGTACAATGAGCAGTTCTTC
13	TRBJ2-3	few	TRBV5-6	.	CASSFFSEDTQYF	TGTGCCAGCAGCTTTTTTAGCGAGGATACGCAGTATTTT
13	TRBJ2-3	.	TRBV5-6	.	CASSSSPSDTQYF	TGTGCCAGCAGCAGTAGTCCTTCAGATACGCAGTATTTT
15	TRBJ2-2	many	TRBV3-1	.	CASSQGRRDTGELFF	TGTGCCAGCAGCCAGGGCAGGCGAGACACCGGGGAGCTGTTTTTT
15	TRBJ2-5	many	TRBV15	TRBD2	CATSRDRLAGETQYF	TGTGCCACCAGCAGAGACAGACTAGCAGGGGAGACCCAGTACTTC
16	TRBJ1-6	few	TRBV20-1	.	CSARDEIRTGNSPLHF	TGCAGTGCTAGAGATGAAATTCGGACGGGGAATTCACCCCTCCACTTT
13	TRBJ2-2	many	TRBV5-1	.	CASSRIPTGELFF	TGCGCCAGCAGCAGAATCCCAACCGGGGAGCTGTTTTTT
13	TRBJ2-2	once	TRBV19	.	CASSMGRTGELFF	TGTGCCAGTAGTATGGGAAGGACCGGGGAGCTGTTTTTT
17	TRBJ2-3	.	TRBV5-1	TRBD2	CASSLRVVAGGADTQYF	TGTGCCAGCAGCTTGCGAGTGGTAGCGGGAGGCGCAGATACGCAGTATTTT
15	TRBJ1-1	.	TRBV7-2	TRBD1	CASSPETGRYTEAFF	TGTGCCAGCAGCCCAGAGACAGGGCGTTACACTGAAGCTTTCTTT
14	TRBJ2-1	many	TRBV28	.	CASSLRGGHNEQFF	TGTGCCAGCAGTTTACGTGGGGGACACAATGAGCAGTTCTTC
14	TRBJ1-4	few	TRBV6-2/TRBV6-3	.	CASNTQATNEKLFF	TGTGCCAGCAACACACAAGCAACTAATGAAAAACTGTTTTTT
17	TRBJ2-2	many	TRBV3-1	.	CASSQSRVAALPGELFF	TGTGCCAGCAGCCAATCCCGAGTAGCGGCCCTCCCCGGGGAGCTGTTTTTT